The rows below give T cell receptor beta chains drawn from one sample of a study of shared clonotypes between healthy human individuals. Repertoires were generated with immunoSEQ multiplex PCR, while TCRdb's copy carries only in-frame clones and drops some. The table lists fewer than 1.4 million clones, around three quarters of them singletons. Material: memory CD4+ T cells from PBMCs. These receptors were obtained from a man in his late teens or twenties in good health. Some clones in this sample may be carry-over from other donors' samples. CDR3s include the opening cysteine and the closing phenylalanine or tryptophan. A D gene is named only where the DNA matches it firmly. Rows may omit the clone size; those that give it use once, few, many or a size class.

d_gene | abundance | j_gene | v_gene | CDR3nt | CDR3aa
. | . | TRBJ1-1 | TRBV5-4 | TGTGCCAGCAGCCAGTCACGGGAGGGGAACACTGAAGCTTTCTTT | CASSQSREGNTEAFF
. | . | TRBJ1-2 | TRBV28 | TGTGCCAGCCTATCCGCGGCCCGACCCTATGGCTACACCTTC | CASLSAARPYGYTF
TRBD1 | once | TRBJ2-5 | TRBV7-3 | TGTGCCAGCAGCTTAAGCCCCTTAGGACAGGGTACCCAGACCCAGTACTTC | CASSLSPLGQGTQTQYF
. | . | TRBJ1-3 | TRBV18 | TGTGCCAGCTCACCCTTACAGGGAACTGGAAACACCATATATTTT | CASSPLQGTGNTIYF
TRBD2 | . | TRBJ2-1 | TRBV7-2 | TGTGCCAGCAGCCCCGGGAGCGGGAGTTTGAATGAGCAGTTCTTC | CASSPGSGSLNEQFF
. | . | TRBJ2-5 | TRBV6-5 | TGTGCCAGCAGTTACCGGATGCGGGGGCGGCAAGAGACCCAGTACTTC | CASSYRMRGRQETQYF
. | once | TRBJ1-4 | TRBV25-1 | TGTGCCAGCACCCCTAAGGGGAGAAGAAGTGAAAAACTGTTTTTT | CASTPKGRRSEKLFF
. | . | TRBJ1-5 | TRBV18 | TGTGCCAGCTCACCCGCGACACAGCCCCAGCATTTT | CASSPATQPQHF
TRBD1 | . | TRBJ1-3 | TRBV18 | TGTGCCAGCTCAACCACAGGGGGTGGAAACACCATATATTTT | CASSTTGGGNTIYF
TRBD1 | . | TRBJ1-5 | TRBV15 | TGTGCCACCAGCAGAGATCAGGGGGCTCAGCCCCAGCATTTT | CATSRDQGAQPQHF
. | . | TRBJ2-7 | TRBV7-2 | TGTGCCAGCAGCTCGACACACTCCTACGAGCAGTACTTC | CASSSTHSYEQYF
. | once | TRBJ2-7 | TRBV7-6 | TGTGCCAGCAGCTTAGTTTCCGGGAGCTACGAGCAGTACTTC | CASSLVSGSYEQYF
TRBD2 | . | TRBJ2-1 | TRBV2 | TGTGCCAGCAGTGGGACTAGATACAATGAGCAGTTCTTC | CASSGTRYNEQFF
. | . | TRBJ1-1 | TRBV7-3 | TGTGCCAGCAGCTTGGGGGCGCCGAGCACTGAAGCTTTCTTT | CASSLGAPSTEAFF
. | . | TRBJ2-2 | TRBV7-9 | TGTGCCAGCAGCTTAGAGTATGGCGGGACGGGTACCGGGGAGCTGTTTTTT | CASSLEYGGTGTGELFF
TRBD2 | . | TRBJ2-7 | TRBV6-1 | TGTGCCGGCAAAAAAGGCGGGAGCGGGACCTACGAGCAGTACTTC | CAGKKGGSGTYEQYF
. | once | TRBJ2-6 | TRBV6-4 | TGTGCCAGCAGTAGCGGGGCCAACGTCCTGACTTTC | CASSSGANVLTF
. | . | TRBJ1-1 | TRBV28 | TGTGCCAGCAGTTTATCACAGGGCTGGGGAGACACTGAAGCTTTCTTT | CASSLSQGWGDTEAFF
TRBD1 | . | TRBJ2-7 | TRBV5-1 | TGCGCCAGCAGCTTGACCGCCGGGACAGGGCCCGAGCAGTACTTC | CASSLTAGTGPEQYF
. | . | TRBJ1-1 | TRBV5-1 | TGCGCCAGCAGCTTGGCCCGGGACATAGACTTCACTGAAGCTTTCTTT | CASSLARDIDFTEAFF
TRBD1 | . | TRBJ2-7 | TRBV6-6 | TGTGCCAGCAGTTACCAGGACAGGGGGGCACTTTACGAGCAGTACTTC | CASSYQDRGALYEQYF
. | . | TRBJ1-2 | TRBV29-1 | TGCAGCGTCGGAGGGGGACAAGTGGATGGCTACACCTTC | CSVGGGQVDGYTF
. | . | TRBJ1-1 | TRBV27 | TGTGCCAGCAGTAATTTAATATTTGGTGCTGAAGCTTTCTTT | CASSNLIFGAEAFF
. | . | TRBJ2-3 | TRBV30 | TGTGCCTGGAGGGGAAACACAGATACGCAGTATTTT | CAWRGNTDTQYF
. | . | TRBJ1-2 | TRBV10-3 | TGTGCCATCCAAAAAGGACAGCCGCAAAGTCGGGGCTACACCTTC | CAIQKGQPQSRGYTF
. | . | TRBJ1-1 | TRBV6-5 | TGTGCCAGCAGTAGGCAGGGGAACACTGAAGCTTTCTTT | CASSRQGNTEAFF
. | . | TRBJ2-7 | TRBV5-1 | TGCGCCAGCAGCTTAGCGGGGACAGTCATCTACGAGCAGTACTTC | CASSLAGTVIYEQYF
. | . | TRBJ2-7 | TRBV2 | TGTGCCAGCAGCTTCACAGGGAACGAGCAGTACTTC | CASSFTGNEQYF
. | once | TRBJ2-1 | TRBV15 | TGTGCCACCAGCAGAGGGCGACTGTTGGACAATGAGCAGTTCTTC | CATSRGRLLDNEQFF
TRBD1 | . | TRBJ2-5 | TRBV4-1 | TGCGCCAGCAGCCAACGGGGACAGGGGGCGATCGGAGAGACCCAGTACTTC | CASSQRGQGAIGETQYF
. | . | TRBJ1-2 | TRBV9 | TGTGCCAGCAGCGTAGCGGGACAACTATATGGCTACACCTTC | CASSVAGQLYGYTF
TRBD2 | . | TRBJ2-1 | TRBV19 | TGTGCCAGTAGTGGACGGACTAGGGCGTTCTACAATGAGCAGTTCTTC | CASSGRTRAFYNEQFF
. | . | TRBJ2-2 | TRBV28 | TGTGCCAGCAGGTCCGGGACAAGGGCCGGGGAGCTGTTTTTT | CASRSGTRAGELFF
. | few | TRBJ1-5 | TRBV30 | TGTGCCTGGAGTCCTACAAGCAATCAGCCCCAGCATTTT | CAWSPTSNQPQHF
TRBD1 | . | TRBJ1-2 | TRBV5-1 | TGCGCCAGCAGCTTAGTTACAGGGGGCTATGGCTACACCTTC | CASSLVTGGYGYTF